The entry below gives a single T cell receptor beta chain sequence along with its context. Unmatched junction bases numbered 6, after V lost 4 bases and J lost 0 bases. This CDR3 has 18 amino acids. The germline V gene encodes CDR1 LGHNA and CDR2 YNFKEQ. The sample originates from a study of blood T cell repertoires in COVID-19. Study-wide context: Samples representing acute and convalescent COVID-19 were sourced from the United States, Italy and Spain. In each case, the material was cDNA or gDNA derived from T cells, B-cell-depleted T cells, or PBMCs.

In the original analysis: For nucleated cells, counts were estimated from reference gene primer amplification. The protocol was immunoSEQ multiplex PCR, while the TCRdb copy is restricted to in-frame clones and leaves out a portion. D and trimming come from the DNA, and the V and J calls and clone size come from that table. The sample comprises about 140,000 clones, 75% to 80% of which are singletons, and about 2.9% rests with the top ten. The sequence was collected from a woman in her 50s who had recovered from COVID-19. This chain uses TRBV4-2 with TRBJ2-6, with 10 bases identical to TRBD2. Sequenced input: PBMCs or T cells enriched from blood (not recorded which). CDR3 sequence: CASSRHGTSVSGANVLTF. CDR3 nucleotides: TGTGCCAGCAGCCGGCACGGGACTAGCGTCTCTGGGGCCAACGTCCTGACTTTC.